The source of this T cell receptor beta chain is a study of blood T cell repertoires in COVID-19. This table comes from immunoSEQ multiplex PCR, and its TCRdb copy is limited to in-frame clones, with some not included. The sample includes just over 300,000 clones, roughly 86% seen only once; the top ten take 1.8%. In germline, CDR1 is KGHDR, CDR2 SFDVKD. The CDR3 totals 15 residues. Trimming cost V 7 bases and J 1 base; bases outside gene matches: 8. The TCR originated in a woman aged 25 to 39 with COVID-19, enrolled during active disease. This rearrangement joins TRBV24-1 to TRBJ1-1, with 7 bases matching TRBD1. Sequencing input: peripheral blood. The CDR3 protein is CATRPTGASNTEAFF. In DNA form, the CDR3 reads TGTGCCACCAGACCCACAGGGGCGTCGAACACTGAAGCTTTCTTT.